Below are 32 T cell receptor beta chains sequenced from a single sample in a study of T cell responses to AZD1222 COVID-19 vaccine (dated by TCRdb to about 2021). The library was built by means of the immunoSEQ multiplex PCR assay. TCRdb mirrors the immuneACCESS table, restricted to in-frame sequences. Some clones are absent from its copies; in checked studies, under half trace to an unresolved V gene, and the reason for the others is unknown. The sample table contains some 180,000 clones; only one count was recorded for approximately 92% of them. The ten largest make up about 1.6% of the sample. Reading the label with the study, this specimen's time point is: baseline before first vaccination. Here the sequenced sample was peripheral blood, taken on day 0 of AZD1222 vaccination. The receptors derive from an adult in good health.

To note about this clone: Other DNA sequences in the sample encode the same CDR3. This chain links TRBV18 with TRBJ1-1, with 7 positions matching TRBD1. The CDR3 has 14 amino acids. CDR1 and CDR2 from the germline V gene are KGHSH and LQKENI. With V trimmed by 4 bases and J by 1 base, 3 bases remained unmatched. CDR3 DNA: TGTGCCAGCTCACGACAGGGCGCGAACACTGAAGCTTTCTTT. Its translation is CASSRQGANTEAFF. Full variable domain (missing parts from reference TRBV18 and TRBJ1-1): NAGVMQNPRHLVRRRGQEARLRCSPMKGHSHVYWYRQLPEEGLKFMVYLQKENIIDESGMPKERFSAEFPKEGPSILRIQQVVRGDSAAYFCASSRQGANTEAFFGQGTRLTVV.

V gene TRBV7-9 combines with J gene TRBJ2-1; D possibly corresponds to TRBD1 (5 bases). This CDR3 comprises 14 residues. V was pared by 3 bases and J by 7 bases, with 13 bases between. The germline gives CDR1 SEHNR, CDR2 FQNEAQ (reference sequence). CDR3 nucleotides: TGTGCCAGCAGCTTGCAAGGGGCGAGGAATGAGCAGTTCTTC. Translated: CASSLQGARNEQFF. Variable domain in full (rest from reference TRBV7-9 and TRBJ2-1): DTGVSQNPRHKITKRGQNVTFRCDPISEHNRLYWYRQTLGQGPEFLTYFQNEAQLEKSRLLSDRFSAERPKGSFSTLEIQRTEQGDSAMYLCASSLQGARNEQFFGPGTRLTVL.

The chain uses TRBV24-1 and TRBJ2-1; D ambiguous. The CDR3 extends over 14 amino acids. Trimming took off 3 bases at V and 6 bases at J, with 11 bases between the two ends. The V gene's germline CDR1 is KGHDR and CDR2 SFDVKD. In DNA, the CDR3 is TGTGCCACCAGTGATCACCCTACGAGCAATGAGCAGTTCTTC. It is translated as CATSDHPTSNEQFF.

The chain combines TRBV7-2 with TRBJ1-2, with 7 bases matching TRBD1. Germline V gene sequence: CDR1 SGHTA, CDR2 FQGNSA. Germline trimming cut 1 base from V and 7 bases from J; bases unmatched to any gene: 6. This CDR3 has 14 residues. CDR3 coding DNA: TGTGCCAGCAGCTTAGACAGGGGTGGAGGTGGCTACACCTTC. Translation: CASSLDRGGGGYTF.

This chain connects TRBV10-3 to TRBJ2-7, with D possibly TRBD1 on 6 matching bases. The germline gives CDR1 ENHRY, CDR2 SYGVKD. The CDR3 is 15 residues long. The V end lost 2 bases, the J end lost 4 bases, and 15 bases lay between the germline ends. CDR3 DNA: TGTGCCATCAGTGAGACAGGGCGCCTCGATTACGAGCAGTACTTC. This sequence encodes CAISETGRLDYEQYF.

V and J are TRBV4-1 and TRBJ2-3; D unresolved. The CDR3 consists of 16 residues. Trimming pared 0 bases from V and 2 bases from J, leaving 12 bases between. The V gene's germline CDR1 is MGHRA and CDR2 YSYEKL. DNA of the CDR3: TGCGCCAGCAGCCAAGAAGGGTCAGGAATCACAGATACGCAGTATTTT. It translates to CASSQEGSGITDTQYF.

This clone turned up a few times. This rearrangement joins TRBV27 to TRBJ2-7; D may match TRBD1 or TRBD2 (6 bases each). V was shortened by 6 bases and J by 9 bases, with 12 bases between the two germline ends. CDR1 is MNHEY and CDR2 is SMNVEV in the germline V gene (reference sequence). The CDR3 spans 11 residues. The CDR3: CASRGEGGQYF. The CDR3 DNA reads as TGTGCCAGCAGAGGAGAGGGGGGGCAGTACTTC.

The rearrangement joins TRBV28 to TRBJ2-1, with 9 positions matching TRBD1. V dropped 4 bases and J dropped 8; count of bases not matched to a gene: 6. CDR1 and CDR2 from the germline V gene are MDHEN and SYDVKM. The CDR3 loop spans 14 amino acids. Here the CDR3 reads CASSWGQGTHEQFF. The CDR3, as DNA: TGTGCCAGCAGTTGGGGACAGGGAACACATGAGCAGTTCTTC.

This clone showed up just a few times. The rearrangement links TRBV18 to TRBJ2-7, with 12 nucleotides matching TRBD1. Per the germline V gene, CDR1 is KGHSH and CDR2 is LQKENI. The CDR3 is 18 residues long. V lost 3 bases to trimming and J lost 2 bases; unmatched junction nucleotides: 11. CDR3 DNA: TGTGCCAGCTCACCTACCTTCTGGGACAGGGGGCGGCCCTACGAGCAGTACTTC. Protein product: CASSPTFWDRGRPYEQYF.

V is TRBV14 and J is TRBJ2-3, with D maybe TRBD2 (5 bases). Trimming cost V 0 bases and J 3 bases, with 13 bases left between them. Germline-derived CDR1 and CDR2 are SGHDN and FVKESK. CDR3 length: 16 amino acids. CDR3 nucleotides: TGTGCCAGCAGCCAAGATCGGGTTAGCGCAACAGATACGCAGTATTTT. Translated, it gives CASSQDRVSATDTQYF.

This clone was found once. The chain combines TRBV18 with TRBJ1-4; D remains ambiguous. Trimming removed 1 base from V and 7 bases from J, with 7 bases in between. CDR3 length equals 13 residues. Germline V gene lookup returns CDR1 KGHSH and CDR2 LQKENI. The CDR3: CASSPLGSEKLFF. The CDR3 DNA reads TGTGCCAGCTCACCACTGGGGTCTGAAAAACTGTTTTTT.

The chain carries TRBV5-3 and TRBJ1-5; no firm D call. TRBV5-3 is reported as an ORF; its role is uncertain. Trimming took off 10 bases at V and 3 bases at J, with 17 bases between the two ends. The CDR3 contains 14 residues. The DNA for the CDR3 is TGTGCCGGCCGCCCAGTTTTAATCAATCAGCCCCAGCATTTT. Amino acids: CAGRPVLINQPQHF.

V usage is TRBV19 and J usage is TRBJ1-6, with TRBD1 as a possible D gene (6 bases). V gave up 5 bases and J gave up 7 bases, with 12 bases separating them. The CDR3 runs 14 residues. Germline V gene lookup returns CDR1 LNHDA and CDR2 SQIVND (reference sequence). CDR3 bases: TGTGCCAGTAGTCGGGACACTAGAAATTCACCCCTCCACTTT. Its translation is CASSRDTRNSPLHF.

This clone was seen just once. This rearrangement joins TRBV19 to TRBJ2-1, with TRBD2 matching 15 bases. V shed 5 bases and J 0 bases; nucleotides not matched to a gene: 5. The CDR3 covers 18 residues. Germline V lookup: CDR1 LNHDA, CDR2 SQIVND (reference sequence). The CDR3 DNA reads as TGTGCCAGTAGTTTAGGACTAGCGGGGGGGAGCTCCTACAATGAGCAGTTCTTC. It encodes CASSLGLAGGSSYNEQFF.

The V gene is TRBV2, the J gene TRBJ1-4; D perhaps matches TRBD1 (5 bases). Trimming cost V 3 bases and J 7 bases, with 9 bases left between them. This CDR3 contains 13 residues. Per the germline V gene, CDR1 is SNHLY and CDR2 is FYNNEI. In nucleotides, the CDR3 is TGTGCCAGCAGTGACAGGGTTGGTGAAAAACTGTTTTTT. This gives the protein CASSDRVGEKLFF.

V gene TRBV5-1 combines with J gene TRBJ2-7; D gene unclear. Germline-derived CDR1 and CDR2 are SGHRS and YFSETQ. V lost 4 bases, J lost 1 base, and 12 bases lay in between. The CDR3 sequence is 14 residues long. CDR3 in DNA: TGCGCCAGCAGCCATCAGGAACCATCCTACGAGCAGTACTTC. Translated: CASSHQEPSYEQYF. Based on the CDR3 plus reference TRBV5-1 and TRBJ2-7, the full variable domain is KAGVTQTPRYLIKTRGQQVTLSCSPISGHRSVSWYQQTPGQGLQFLFEYFSETQRNKGNFPGRFSGRQFSNSRSEMNVSTLELGDSALYLCASSHQEPSYEQYFGPGTRLTVT.

J is TRBJ1-1 and V is TRBV5-1; no clear D gene. Germline V lookup: CDR1 SGHRS, CDR2 YFSETQ. V lost 6 bases, J lost 1 base, and 13 bases lay in between. This CDR3 is 14 amino acids long. The CDR3 sequence is CASTDGPANTEAFF. CDR3 nucleotide sequence: TGCGCCAGCACTGACGGACCCGCGAACACTGAAGCTTTCTTT.

The genes are TRBV11-3 and TRBJ2-2, with 9 bases fitting TRBD2. This CDR3 contains 16 residues. Trimming took 3 bases from V and 4 from J; bases not matched to a gene: 6. Germline V gives CDR1 SGHNT, CDR2 YENEEA. For the CDR3, the DNA is TGTGCCAGCAGCTTCAATAGCGGGAGAGGCACCGGGGAGCTGTTTTTT. Its protein product is CASSFNSGRGTGELFF.

The rearrangement links TRBV4-3 to TRBJ2-7, with D possibly matching TRBD2 (6 bases). The CDR3 consists of 15 residues. Germline V CDR1 and CDR2: LGHNA, YSLEER. Trimming stripped 2 bases from V and 0 bases from J, with 11 bases between. Written as DNA, the CDR3 is TGCGCCAGCAGCCAAACGCCGGGGGTCTCCTACGAGCAGTACTTC. Translation: CASSQTPGVSYEQYF.

V usage is TRBV7-9 and J usage is TRBJ2-3; D tentatively fits TRBD1 or TRBD2 (5 bases each). CDR1 and CDR2 (germline): SEHNR, FQNEAQ (reference sequence). Trimming took off 1 base at V and 6 bases at J, with 8 bases between the two ends. CDR3 length: 13 residues. The CDR3 DNA reads TGTGCCAGCAGCTTAGGGGGGTATGATACGCAGTATTTT. Amino acids: CASSLGGYDTQYF.

This chain uses TRBV6-5 with TRBJ1-5, with no clear D. V shed 8 bases and J shed 5 bases, with 13 bases lying between them. CDR1 and CDR2 from the germline V gene are MNHEY and SVGAGI. This CDR3 contains 13 residues. The CDR3 DNA is TGTGCCAGCGGAAGACGGATTGATCAGCCCCAGCATTTT. Residues: CASGRRIDQPQHF.

This sequence joins TRBV11-1 and TRBJ1-4, with TRBD1 matching 9 bases. Trimming removed 5 bases from V and 8 bases from J; junction bases left unmatched: 9. The CDR3 has 15 amino acids. CDR1 and CDR2 (germline): SGHAT, FQDESV (reference sequence). CDR3 DNA sequence: TGTGCCAGCAGCACGGGACAGGGCAAGAAGGAAAAACTGTTTTTT. This gives the protein CASSTGQGKKEKLFF.

The chain employs TRBV11-2 and TRBJ2-2, with D unclear. The CDR3 contains 13 residues. Germline CDR1 reads SGHAT; CDR2 reads FQNNGV. Deletions cut 2 bases from V and 7 bases from J, with 8 bases between. CDR3 amino acids: CASSLIPVGELFF. The DNA of the CDR3 is TGTGCCAGCAGCTTAATTCCGGTCGGGGAGCTGTTTTTT.

J is TRBJ2-3 and V is TRBV7-3; the match to TRBD1 covers 7 bases. The germline CDR1 and CDR2 sequences are SGHTA and FQGTGA. The CDR3 runs 14 residues. V gave up 0 bases and J gave up 5 bases; unmatched junction bases: 2. The CDR3, as DNA: TGTGCCAGCAGCTTAACGGCAGGGGGAGATACGCAGTATTTT. This codes for CASSLTAGGDTQYF.

V is TRBV19 and J is TRBJ2-1; 9 bases map to TRBD2. CDR1 and CDR2 from the germline V gene are LNHDA and SQIVND (reference sequence). The CDR3 covers 15 residues. The trim removed 4 bases at V and 4 bases at J, leaving 5 bases unmatched. In nucleotides, the CDR3 is TGTGCCAGTAGTAAGGTAGCGGGAGCTTACAATGAGCAGTTCTTC. The encoded protein is CASSKVAGAYNEQFF.

This clone was observed a single time. Additional DNA sequences in this sample encode the identical CDR3. This chain links TRBV6-5 with TRBJ1-1, with D maybe TRBD1 (5 bases). From germline, CDR1 is MNHEY and CDR2 SVGAGI. Trimming cost V 2 bases and J 1 base, with 5 bases left between them. This CDR3 spans 13 amino acids. The CDR3 DNA reads TGTGCCAGCAGTTACGGACAGAACACTGAAGCTTTCTTT. Protein product: CASSYGQNTEAFF.

Only one count was recorded for this clone. The chain combines TRBV2 with TRBJ2-7; perhaps TRBD1 as D (6 bases). CDR3 length equals 15 residues. V was cut by 6 bases and J by 0 bases, with 15 bases left in between. Germline values: CDR1 SNHLY, CDR2 FYNNEI. The CDR3 is CASRPGDNRSYEQYF. The CDR3 coding sequence is TGTGCCAGCAGACCCGGGGACAACCGCTCCTACGAGCAGTACTTC.

The DNA for the CDR3 is TGTGCCAGTTACCCTGGGGGAAGGGGCACTGAAGCTTTCTTT. This sequence encodes CASYPGGRGTEAFF. The chain combines TRBV19 with TRBJ1-1; possible D gene TRBD1, 5 bases. V dropped 8 bases and J dropped 4 bases, with 17 bases sitting between them. The V gene's germline CDR1 is LNHDA and CDR2 SQIVND (reference sequence). CDR3 size: 14 residues.

The chain links TRBV5-8 to TRBJ2-5, with a weak D call TRBD1 (5 bases). Looked up from germline, CDR1 is SGHTS and CDR2 is YDEGEE. The CDR3 length is 13 residues. Between the trimmed V and J ends, which lost 2 bases and 5 bases, there was a span of 10 bases. The CDR3 bases are TGTGCCAGCAGCTTTCCAGGGCGGGAGACCCAGTACTTC. Its protein product is CASSFPGRETQYF.

This chain joins TRBV6-1 and TRBJ1-1, with 8 bases aligning to TRBD1. The CDR3 has 17 residues. The trim removed 0 bases at V and 1 base at J, leaving 7 bases unmatched. Germline-derived CDR1 and CDR2 are MNHNS and SASEGT. In nucleotides, the CDR3 is TGTGCCAGCAGTGAAGCGGGACAGGTGGAAAGGAACACTGAAGCTTTCTTT. This encodes CASSEAGQVERNTEAFF.

The CDR3 loop is CASSPQVTDTQYF. CDR3 nucleotides: TGTGCCAGCTCACCACAAGTCACAGATACGCAGTATTTT. The chain carries TRBV18 and TRBJ2-3, with D hard to call. The CDR3 consists of 13 residues. Germline CDR1 KGHSH, CDR2 LQKENI. V lost 1 base, J lost 2 bases, and 4 bases lay in between.

The chain is built from TRBV4-3 and TRBJ2-1, with 13 positions matching TRBD2. Germline V lookup: CDR1 LGHNA, CDR2 YSLEER. The CDR3 extends over 18 amino acids. The V gene end was trimmed by 0 bases and the J gene end by 3 bases; junction bases not matched to a gene: 5. This chain's CDR3 is CASSQDRGLAGRYNEQFF. DNA of the CDR3: TGCGCCAGCAGCCAAGATCGGGGACTAGCGGGGCGCTACAATGAGCAGTTCTTC.